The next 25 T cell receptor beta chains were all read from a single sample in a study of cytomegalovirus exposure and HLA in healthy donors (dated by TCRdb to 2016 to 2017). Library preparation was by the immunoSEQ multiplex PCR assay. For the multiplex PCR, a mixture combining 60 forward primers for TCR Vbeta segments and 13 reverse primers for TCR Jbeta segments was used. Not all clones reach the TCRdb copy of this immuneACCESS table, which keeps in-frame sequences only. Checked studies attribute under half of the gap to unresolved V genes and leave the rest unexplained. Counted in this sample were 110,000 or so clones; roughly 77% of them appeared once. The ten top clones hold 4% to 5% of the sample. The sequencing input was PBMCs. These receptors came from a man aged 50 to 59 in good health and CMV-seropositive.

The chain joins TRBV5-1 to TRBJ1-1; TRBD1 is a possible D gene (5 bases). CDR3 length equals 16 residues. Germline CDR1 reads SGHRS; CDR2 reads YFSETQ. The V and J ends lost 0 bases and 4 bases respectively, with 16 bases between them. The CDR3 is CASSLEYRTRGTEAFF. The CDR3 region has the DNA TGCGCCAGCAGCTTGGAATACAGGACTAGGGGCACTGAAGCTTTCTTT.

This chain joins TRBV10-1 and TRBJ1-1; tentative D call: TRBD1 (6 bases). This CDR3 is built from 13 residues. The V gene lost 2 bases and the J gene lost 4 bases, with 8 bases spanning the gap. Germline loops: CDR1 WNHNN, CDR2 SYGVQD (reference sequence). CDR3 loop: CASSEGGGTEAFF. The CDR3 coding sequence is TGCGCCAGCAGTGAGGGGGGCGGCACTGAAGCTTTCTTT.

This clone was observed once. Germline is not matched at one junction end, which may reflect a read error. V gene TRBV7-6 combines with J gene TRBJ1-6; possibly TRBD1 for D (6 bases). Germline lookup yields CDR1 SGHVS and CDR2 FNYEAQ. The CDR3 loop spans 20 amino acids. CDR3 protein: CASSLLLVASGVSHNSLLHF. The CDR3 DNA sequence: TGTGCCAGCAGCTTATTGTTAGTCGCTTCAGGGGTGTCCCATAATTCACTCCTCCACTTT.

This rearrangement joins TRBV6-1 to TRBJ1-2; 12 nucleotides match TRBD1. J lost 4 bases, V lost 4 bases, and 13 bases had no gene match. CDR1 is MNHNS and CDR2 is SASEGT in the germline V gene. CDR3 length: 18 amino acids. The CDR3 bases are TGTGCCAGCAGTGGATCCGGGACAGGGGGCCCCCATTCCTATGGCTACACCTTC. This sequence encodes CASSGSGTGGPHSYGYTF.

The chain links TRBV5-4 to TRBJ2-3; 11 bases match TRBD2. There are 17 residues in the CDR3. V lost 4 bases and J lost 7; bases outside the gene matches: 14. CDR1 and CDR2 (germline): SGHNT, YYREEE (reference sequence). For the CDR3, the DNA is TGTGCCAGCAGCCCAGGTGGAATAGCGGGGGGGCCGAATACGCAGTATTTT. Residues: CASSPGGIAGGPNTQYF. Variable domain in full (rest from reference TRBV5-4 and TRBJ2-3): ETGVTQSPTHLIKTRGQQVTLRCSSQSGHNTVSWYQQALGQGPQFIFQYYREEENGRGNFPPRFSGLQFPNYSSELNVNALELDDSALYLCASSPGGIAGGPNTQYFGPGTRLTVL.

Here the CDR3 DNA reads TGCGCCAGCAGCTTGGCAGCCATAGCCCACAATGAGCAGTTCTTC. Translation: CASSLAAIAHNEQFF. J is TRBJ2-1 and V is TRBV5-1; D call uncertain. The CDR3 has 15 residues. Trimming removed 0 bases at V and 5 bases at J, with 12 bases between. Per the germline V gene, CDR1 is SGHRS and CDR2 is YFSETQ. Combining the CDR3 with reference TRBV5-1 and TRBJ2-1 gives the whole variable domain KAGVTQTPRYLIKTRGQQVTLSCSPISGHRSVSWYQQTPGQGLQFLFEYFSETQRNKGNFPGRFSGRQFSNSRSEMNVSTLELGDSALYLCASSLAAIAHNEQFFGPGTRLTVL.

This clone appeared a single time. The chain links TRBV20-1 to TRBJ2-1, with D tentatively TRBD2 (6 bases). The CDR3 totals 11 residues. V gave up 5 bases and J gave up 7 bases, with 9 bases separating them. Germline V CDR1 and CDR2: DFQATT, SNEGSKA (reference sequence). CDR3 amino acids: CSAPSGNEQFF. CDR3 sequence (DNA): TGCAGTGCTCCCAGCGGGAATGAGCAGTTCTTC.

The CDR3 DNA follows: TGTGCCAGCAGCCAACCTCCGGGACAGGCGTATGGCTACACCTTC. Its protein product is CASSQPPGQAYGYTF. The V gene is TRBV4-2, the J gene TRBJ1-2; TRBD1 matches at 8 bases. Germline V gene lookup returns CDR1 LGHNA and CDR2 YNFKEQ. CDR3 length equals 15 residues. Unmatched junction bases numbered 7, after V lost 2 bases and J lost 5 bases.

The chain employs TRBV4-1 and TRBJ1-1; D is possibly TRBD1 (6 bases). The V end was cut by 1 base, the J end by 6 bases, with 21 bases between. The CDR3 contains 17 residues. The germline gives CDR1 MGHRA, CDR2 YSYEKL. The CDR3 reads CASSQVRGRRGESEAFF. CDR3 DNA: TGCGCCAGCAGCCAAGTAAGGGGGAGAAGGGGTGAGTCTGAAGCTTTCTTT.

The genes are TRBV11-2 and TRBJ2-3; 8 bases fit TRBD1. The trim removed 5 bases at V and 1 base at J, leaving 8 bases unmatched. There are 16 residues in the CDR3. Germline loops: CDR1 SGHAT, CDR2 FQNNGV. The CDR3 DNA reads TGTGCCAGCAGCCCAGGGGGCGGGCCCCGCACAGATACGCAGTATTTT. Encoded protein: CASSPGGGPRTDTQYF.

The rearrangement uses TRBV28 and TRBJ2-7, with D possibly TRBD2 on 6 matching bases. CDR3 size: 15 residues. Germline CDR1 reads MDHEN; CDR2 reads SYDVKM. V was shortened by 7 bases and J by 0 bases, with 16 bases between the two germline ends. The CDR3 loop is CASNAGTLSSYEQYF. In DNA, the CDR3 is TGTGCCAGCAACGCCGGGACTCTCAGCTCCTACGAGCAGTACTTC.

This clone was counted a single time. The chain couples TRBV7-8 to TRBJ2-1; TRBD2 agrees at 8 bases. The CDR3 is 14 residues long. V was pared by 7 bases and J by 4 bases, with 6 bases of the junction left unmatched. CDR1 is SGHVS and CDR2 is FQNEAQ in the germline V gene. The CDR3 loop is CASISGGHYNEQFF. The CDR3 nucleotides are TGTGCCAGCATCAGCGGGGGCCATTACAATGAGCAGTTCTTC.

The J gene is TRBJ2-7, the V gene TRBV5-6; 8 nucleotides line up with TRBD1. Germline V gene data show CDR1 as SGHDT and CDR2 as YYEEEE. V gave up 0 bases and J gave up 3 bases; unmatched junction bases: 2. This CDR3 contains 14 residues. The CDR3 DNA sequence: TGTGCCAGCAGCTTGGGGGGGACAGGCTACGAGCAGTACTTC. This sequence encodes CASSLGGTGYEQYF.

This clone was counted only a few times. The CDR3 DNA follows: TGTGCCAGCTCACCCAGACAGATGAATATGAACACTGAAGCTTTCTTT. Amino acid sequence: CASSPRQMNMNTEAFF. V usage is TRBV18 and J usage is TRBJ1-1, with a tentative D call TRBD1 (5 bases). CDR3 size: 16 residues. Germline V gene lookup returns CDR1 KGHSH and CDR2 LQKENI. Trimming took off 3 bases at V and 0 bases at J, with 14 bases between the two ends.

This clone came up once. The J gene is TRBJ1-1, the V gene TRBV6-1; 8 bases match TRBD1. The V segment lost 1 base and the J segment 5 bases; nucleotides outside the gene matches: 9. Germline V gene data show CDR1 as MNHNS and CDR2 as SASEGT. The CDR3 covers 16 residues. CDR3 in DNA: TGTGCCAGCAGTGAAGACCCGACAGGGGCAGTTACTGAAGCTTTCTTT. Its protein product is CASSEDPTGAVTEAFF.

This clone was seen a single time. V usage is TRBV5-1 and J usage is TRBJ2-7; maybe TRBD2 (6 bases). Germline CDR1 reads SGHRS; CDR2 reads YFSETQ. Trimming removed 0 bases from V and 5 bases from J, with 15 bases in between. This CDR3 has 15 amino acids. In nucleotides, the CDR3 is TGCGCCAGCAGCTTGGGATTAAGCGGGCTCGACGAGCAGTACTTC. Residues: CASSLGLSGLDEQYF.

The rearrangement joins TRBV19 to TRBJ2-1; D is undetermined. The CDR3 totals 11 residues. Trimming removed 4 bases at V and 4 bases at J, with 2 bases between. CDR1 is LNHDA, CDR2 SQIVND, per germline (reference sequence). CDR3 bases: TGTGCCAGTAGTACTTACAATGAGCAGTTCTTC. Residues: CASSTYNEQFF.

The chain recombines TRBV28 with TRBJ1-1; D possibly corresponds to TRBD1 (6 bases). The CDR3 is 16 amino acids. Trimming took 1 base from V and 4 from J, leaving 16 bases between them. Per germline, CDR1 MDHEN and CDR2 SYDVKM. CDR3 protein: CASSLSSAGARTEAFF. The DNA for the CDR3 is TGTGCCAGCAGTTTATCCTCGGCGGGGGCGCGCACTGAAGCTTTCTTT.

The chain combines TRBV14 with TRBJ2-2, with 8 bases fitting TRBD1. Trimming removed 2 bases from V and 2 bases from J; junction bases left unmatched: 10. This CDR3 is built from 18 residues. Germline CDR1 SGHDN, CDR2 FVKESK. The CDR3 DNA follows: TGTGCCAGCAGCCAAAGACGATCCGGGACAGGCAACACCGGGGAGCTGTTTTTT. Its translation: CASSQRRSGTGNTGELFF.

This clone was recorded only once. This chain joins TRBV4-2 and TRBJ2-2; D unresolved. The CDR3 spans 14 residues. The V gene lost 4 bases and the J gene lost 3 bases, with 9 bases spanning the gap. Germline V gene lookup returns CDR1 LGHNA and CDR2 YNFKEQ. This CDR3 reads CASSRNTDTGELFF. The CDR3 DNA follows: TGTGCCAGCAGCCGCAATACGGACACCGGGGAGCTGTTTTTT.

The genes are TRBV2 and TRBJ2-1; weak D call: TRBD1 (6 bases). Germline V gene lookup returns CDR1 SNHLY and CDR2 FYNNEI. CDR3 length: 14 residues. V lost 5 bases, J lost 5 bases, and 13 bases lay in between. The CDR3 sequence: CASSIRQANNEQFF. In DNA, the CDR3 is TGTGCCAGCAGTATCCGACAGGCCAACAATGAGCAGTTCTTC.

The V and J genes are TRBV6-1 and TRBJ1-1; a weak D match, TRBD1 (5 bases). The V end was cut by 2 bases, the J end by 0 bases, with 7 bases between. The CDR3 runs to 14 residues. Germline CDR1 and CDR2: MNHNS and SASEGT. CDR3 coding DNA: TGTGCCAGCAGTGAACAGGGTCTGAACACTGAAGCTTTCTTT. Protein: CASSEQGLNTEAFF.

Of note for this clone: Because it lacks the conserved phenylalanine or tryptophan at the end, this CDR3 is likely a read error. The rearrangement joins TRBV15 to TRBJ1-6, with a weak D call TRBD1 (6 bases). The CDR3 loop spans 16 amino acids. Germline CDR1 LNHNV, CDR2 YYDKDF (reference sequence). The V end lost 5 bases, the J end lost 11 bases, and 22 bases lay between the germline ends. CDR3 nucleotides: TGTGCCACCAGCCTCCCGGACCAGGGGTCTAGGACACCCCTCCACGTT. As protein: CATSLPDQGSRTPLHV.

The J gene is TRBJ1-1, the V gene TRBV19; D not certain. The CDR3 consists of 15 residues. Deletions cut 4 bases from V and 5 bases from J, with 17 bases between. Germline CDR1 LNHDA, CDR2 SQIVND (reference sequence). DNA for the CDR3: TGTGCCAGTAGTAATGCGGTAGTCAGCAATACTGAAGCTTTCTTT. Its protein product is CASSNAVVSNTEAFF. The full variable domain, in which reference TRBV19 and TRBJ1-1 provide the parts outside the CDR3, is DGGITQSPKYLFRKEGQNVTLSCEQNLNHDAMYWYRQDPGQGLRLIYYSQIVNDFQKGDIAEGYSVSREKKESFPLTVTSAQKNPTAFYLCASSNAVVSNTEAFFGQGTRLTVV.

The CDR3 DNA follows: TGTGCCAGCAGTCCCTATGAGGGACACTCAACATCGATGTTTTTT. Translated, it gives CASSPYEGHSTSMFF. The chain combines TRBV28 with TRBJ2-2; possibly TRBD1 for D (6 bases). Trimming left V 5 bases short and J 15 bases short, with 25 bases between. The CDR3 consists of 15 residues. Germline V gene lookup returns CDR1 MDHEN and CDR2 SYDVKM.